Shown below are 9 T cell receptor beta chains from a single sample sequenced in a study of control samples from healthy donors and cancer patients. The method was immunoSEQ multiplex PCR; TCRdb's version includes in-frame clones alone and lacks a portion of them. The sample shows about 110,000 clones, 85% to 90% of them seen only once. The sequenced material came from PBMCs. Source of these receptors: a woman aged 55-69 years with lung cancer.

This sequence joins TRBV7-2 and TRBJ2-7, with D unresolved. The CDR3 length is 12 residues. The germline CDR1 and CDR2 sequences are SGHTA and FQGNSA. Trimming removed 4 bases at V and 4 bases at J, with 8 bases between. DNA for the CDR3: TGTGCCAGCAGCTCGACATGGTACGAGCAGTACTTC. Amino acids: CASSSTWYEQYF.

A word on this clone: Other DNA variants within this sample encode the same CDR3. The chain recombines TRBV5-1 with TRBJ2-5, with TRBD2 matching 7 bases. Germline V CDR1 and CDR2: SGHRS, YFSETQ. The CDR3 is made up of 14 amino acids. V lost 0 bases, J lost 3 bases, and 2 bases stayed unmatched. The CDR3 coding sequence is TGCGCCAGCAGCTTGGTGGCGGGAGAAGAGACCCAGTACTTC. Translation gives CASSLVAGEETQYF. Full variable domain (outside the CDR3, taken from reference TRBV5-1 and TRBJ2-5): KAGVTQTPRYLIKTRGQQVTLSCSPISGHRSVSWYQQTPGQGLQFLFEYFSETQRNKGNFPGRFSGRQFSNSRSEMNVSTLELGDSALYLCASSLVAGEETQYFGPGTRLLVL.

The rearrangement uses TRBV9 and TRBJ2-2, with a possible D match to TRBD1 (6 bases). The CDR3 has 19 amino acids. The V end was cut by 4 bases, the J end by 2 bases, with 24 bases between. In germline, CDR1 is SGDLS, CDR2 YYNGEE. CDR3 nucleotide sequence: TGTGCCAGCAGCCCCCGATCGGGACAAAGAGCGTCAAACACCGGGGAGCTGTTTTTT. As protein: CASSPRSGQRASNTGELFF.

The rearrangement links TRBV7-8 to TRBJ2-2; a possible D gene is TRBD1 (6 bases). Germline V CDR1 and CDR2: SGHVS, FQNEAQ. CDR3 length: 17 amino acids. V lost 4 bases and J lost 0, with 15 bases in between. CDR3 loop: CASSYRQARANTGELFF. The CDR3 bases are TGTGCCAGCAGCTATCGACAGGCACGGGCGAACACCGGGGAGCTGTTTTTT.

The V and J genes are TRBV11-3 and TRBJ1-2, with D unclear. The CDR3 has 15 amino acids. Per germline, CDR1 SGHNT and CDR2 YENEEA. Trimming took off 4 bases at V and 0 bases at J, with 12 bases between the two ends. The CDR3 nucleotides read TGTGCCAGCAGCTCAAGGACGCGGGCTAACTATGGCTACACCTTC. It translates to CASSSRTRANYGYTF.

The chain uses TRBV7-9 and TRBJ2-3; no clear D. Germline V CDR1 and CDR2: SEHNR, FQNEAQ (reference sequence). V dropped 2 bases and J dropped 2 bases, with 11 bases sitting between them. This CDR3 contains 15 residues. CDR3 in amino acids: CASSLLGINTDTQYF. The CDR3 DNA reads TGTGCCAGCAGCTTATTGGGTATAAACACAGATACGCAGTATTTT.

This chain uses TRBV5-4 with TRBJ2-4, with D unclear. Germline CDR1 SGHNT, CDR2 YYREEE (reference sequence). V was shortened by 1 base and J by 4 bases, with 6 bases between the two germline ends. CDR3 size: 13 residues. The CDR3 loop reads CASSLTAKNIQYF. The CDR3 DNA reads TGTGCCAGCAGCTTGACGGCTAAAAACATTCAGTACTTC. The full variable domain, in which reference TRBV5-4 and TRBJ2-4 provide the parts outside the CDR3, is ETGVTQSPTHLIKTRGQQVTLRCSSQSGHNTVSWYQQALGQGPQFIFQYYREEENGRGNFPPRFSGLQFPNYSSELNVNALELDDSALYLCASSLTAKNIQYFGAGTRLSVL.

This clone was seen ten or more times. The chain couples TRBV4-1 to TRBJ2-7; D is possibly TRBD1 (6 bases). Germline V gene data show CDR1 as MGHRA and CDR2 as YSYEKL. This CDR3 spans 15 amino acids. The ends were cut back, 1 base at V and 2 bases at J, with 12 bases in the middle. The CDR3 region has the DNA TGCGCCAGCAGCCAAGCCGACAGGTCTCCCTACGAGCAGTACTTC. This translates into CASSQADRSPYEQYF.

The chain links TRBV3-1 (or the pseudogene TRBV3-2) to TRBJ2-1, with D perhaps matching TRBD2 (6 bases). V shed 4 bases and J shed 10 bases, with 14 bases lying between them. Germline-derived CDR1 and CDR2 are LGHDT and YNNKEL (reference sequence). This CDR3 is 13 amino acids long. CDR3 coding DNA: TGTGCCAGCAGCCTTCTAGAGGCGGGGGAGCAGTTCTTC. This gives the protein CASSLLEAGEQFF.